This TCR beta chain was sequenced for a study of blood T cell repertoires in COVID-19. Study-wide context: The samples span acute and convalescent COVID-19 from the United States, Italy and Spain.

The CDR3 loop spans 12 amino acids. V was clipped by 5 bases and J by 8 bases, with 13 bases between them. Repertoires were generated with immunoSEQ multiplex PCR, while TCRdb's copy carries only in-frame clones and drops some. This table has 30,000 to 35,000 clones, 80% to 90% appearing once. This sequence originates from a man aged 50 to 59 with acute or convalescent COVID-19. Specimen: peripheral blood. The J gene is TRBJ2-7, the V gene TRBV12-3 or TRBV12-4; perhaps TRBD2 as D (5 bases). The CDR3 loop is CASSAYSGKQYF. CDR3 coding DNA: TGTGCCAGCAGTGCCTACAGCGGAAAGCAGTACTTC.